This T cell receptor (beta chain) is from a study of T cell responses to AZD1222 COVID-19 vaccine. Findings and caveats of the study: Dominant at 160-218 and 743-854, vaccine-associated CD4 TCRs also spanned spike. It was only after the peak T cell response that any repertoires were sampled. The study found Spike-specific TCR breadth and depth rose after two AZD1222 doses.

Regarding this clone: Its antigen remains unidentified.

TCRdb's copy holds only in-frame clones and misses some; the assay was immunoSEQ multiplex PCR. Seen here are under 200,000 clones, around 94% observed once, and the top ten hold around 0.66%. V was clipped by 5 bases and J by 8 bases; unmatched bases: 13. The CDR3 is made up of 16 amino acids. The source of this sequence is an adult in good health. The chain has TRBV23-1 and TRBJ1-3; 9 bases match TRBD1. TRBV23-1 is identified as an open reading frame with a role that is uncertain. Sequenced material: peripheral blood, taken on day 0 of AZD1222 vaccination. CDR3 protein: CASSDGTGNSRDTIYF. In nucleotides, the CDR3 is TGCGCCAGCAGTGACGGGACAGGGAATAGTCGGGACACCATATATTTT.